This T cell receptor beta chain was sequenced during a study of CD4 and CD8 cells across lung adenocarcinoma regions (dated 2018 in TCRdb). General notes on the study: The study examined intratumor heterogeneity of the T cell receptor repertoire by comparing tumor centers with tumor margins.

The library was generated by PCR. Sequencing was performed on a HiSeq X Ten. TCRdb passed the public sequencing reads through fastp at Q25 and MiXCR, retaining productive beta sequences. Every distinct CDR3 protein forms one entry, paired with its most common genes and DNA. Counted in this sample were fewer than 30,000 distinct CDR3 sequences; approximately 50% of them appeared once. The top ten constitute less than 50% of the sample. The donors were patients who had localized lung adenocarcinoma, which is a subtype of non-small cell lung cancer. Samples were obtained from the centers of localized lung adenocarcinomas. CD8+ T cells from tumor tissue were profiled separately from CD4+ T cells for TCR repertoire analysis. This clonotype is categorized as medium-sized (0.01 to 0.1%). What antigen it recognizes has not been identified. Base qualities were left out, and no much larger clone turns up one base away.

The receptor was isolated from a male donor with lung adenocarcinoma. The CD4 and CD8 labels of this study may be unreliable. The sample consisted of CD8+ T cells from the center of a lung tumor. The meaning of the sample's cell subset or site label: tumor center region.

The bases are TGTGCCAGTACTCTAGCGGACACCTACAATGAGCAGTTCTTC. This yields the protein CASTLADTYNEQFF. The V and J segments used are TRBV6-1 and TRBJ2-1, and 7 junctional nucleotides match TRBD2. Clipping removes 9 bases from V and 2 bases from J, with 7 as the unmatched junction base count. The CDR3 measures 14 amino acids from cysteine to phenylalanine. This entry keeps only the CDR3 DNA: 42 bases, framed from base 1. CDR1 MNHNS and CDR2 SASEGT were looked up in the germline V gene.